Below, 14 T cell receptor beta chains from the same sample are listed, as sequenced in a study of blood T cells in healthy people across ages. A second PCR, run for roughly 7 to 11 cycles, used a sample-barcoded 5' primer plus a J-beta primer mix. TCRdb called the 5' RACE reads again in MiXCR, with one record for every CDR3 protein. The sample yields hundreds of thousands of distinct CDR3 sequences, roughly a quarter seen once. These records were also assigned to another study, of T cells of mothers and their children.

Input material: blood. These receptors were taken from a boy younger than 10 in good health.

The CDR3 loop reads CASSSSGAGGFGELFF. The CDR3 DNA reads TGTGCCAGCAGCTCCTCAGGGGCGGGAGGTTTCGGGGAGCTGTTTTTT. The rearrangement links TRBV9 to TRBJ2-2, with 8 bases fitting TRBD2. CDR1 is SGDLS, CDR2 YYNGEE, per germline. Losses at the gene ends were 4 bases for V and 7 bases for J; bases not matched to a gene: 12. This CDR3 spans 16 amino acids. The full variable domain, with the rest looked up from reference TRBV9 and TRBJ2-2, is DSGVTQTPKHLITATGQRVTLRCSPRSGDLSVYWYQQSLDQGLQFLIQYYNGEERAKGNILERFSAQQFPDLHSELNLSSLELGDSALYFCASSSSGAGGFGELFFGEGSRLTVL.

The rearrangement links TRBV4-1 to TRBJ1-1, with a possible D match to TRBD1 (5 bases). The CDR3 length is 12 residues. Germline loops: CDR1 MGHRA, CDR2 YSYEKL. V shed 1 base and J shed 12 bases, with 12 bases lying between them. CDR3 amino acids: CASSQVAGSTFF. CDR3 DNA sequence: TGCGCCAGCAGCCAAGTTGCAGGGTCGACTTTCTTT.

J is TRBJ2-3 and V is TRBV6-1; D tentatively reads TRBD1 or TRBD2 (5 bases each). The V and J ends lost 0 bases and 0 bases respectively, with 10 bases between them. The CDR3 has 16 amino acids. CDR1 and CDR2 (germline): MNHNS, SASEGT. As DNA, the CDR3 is TGTGCCAGCAGTGAAGCCTCCTGGGGGAGCACAGATACGCAGTATTTT. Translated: CASSEASWGSTDTQYF.

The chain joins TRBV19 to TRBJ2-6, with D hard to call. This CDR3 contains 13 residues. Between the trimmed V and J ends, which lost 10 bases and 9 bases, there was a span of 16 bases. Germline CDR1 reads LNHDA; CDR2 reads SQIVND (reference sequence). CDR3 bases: TGTGCCACAATGCCTGGCCACCTCAACGTCCTGACTTTC. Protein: CATMPGHLNVLTF.

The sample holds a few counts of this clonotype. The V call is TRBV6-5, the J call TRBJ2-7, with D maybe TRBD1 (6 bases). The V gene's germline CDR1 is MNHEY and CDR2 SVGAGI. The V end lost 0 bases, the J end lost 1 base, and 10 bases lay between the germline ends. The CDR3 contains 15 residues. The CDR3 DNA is TGTGCCAGCAGTTACTCATCCAGGGGATCCTACGAGCAGTACTTC. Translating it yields CASSYSSRGSYEQYF.

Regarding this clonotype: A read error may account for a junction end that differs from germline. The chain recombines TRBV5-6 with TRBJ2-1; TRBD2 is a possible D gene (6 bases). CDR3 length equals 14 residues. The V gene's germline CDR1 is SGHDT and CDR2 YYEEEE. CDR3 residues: CASSFWASAQEQFF. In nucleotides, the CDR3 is TGTGCCAGCAGCTTTTGGGCTAGCGCCCAGGAGCAGTTCTTT.

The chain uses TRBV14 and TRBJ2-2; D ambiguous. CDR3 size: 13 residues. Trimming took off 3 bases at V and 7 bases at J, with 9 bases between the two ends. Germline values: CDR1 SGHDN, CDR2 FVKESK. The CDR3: CASSHVRIGELFF. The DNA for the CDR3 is TGTGCCAGCAGCCACGTCCGGATCGGGGAGCTGTTTTTT.

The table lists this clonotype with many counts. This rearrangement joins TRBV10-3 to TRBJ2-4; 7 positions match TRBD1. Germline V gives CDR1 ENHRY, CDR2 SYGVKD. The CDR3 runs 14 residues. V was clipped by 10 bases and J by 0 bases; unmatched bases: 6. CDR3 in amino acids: CASRQGEAKNIQYF. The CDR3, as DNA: TGTGCCAGCCGACAGGGCGAAGCCAAAAACATTCAGTACTTC.

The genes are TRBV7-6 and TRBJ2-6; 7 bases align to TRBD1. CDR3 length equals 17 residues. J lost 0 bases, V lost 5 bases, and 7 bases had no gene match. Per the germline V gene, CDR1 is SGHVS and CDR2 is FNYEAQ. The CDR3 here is CASSPKGAYSGANVLTF. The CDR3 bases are TGTGCCAGCAGCCCGAAGGGGGCATACTCTGGGGCCAACGTCCTGACTTTC.

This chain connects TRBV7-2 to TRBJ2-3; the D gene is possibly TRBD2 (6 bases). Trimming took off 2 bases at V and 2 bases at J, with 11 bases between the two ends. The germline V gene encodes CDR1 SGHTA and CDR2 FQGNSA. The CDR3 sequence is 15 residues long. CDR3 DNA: TGTGCCAGCAGCTTATATAGCGGCTACACAGATACGCAGTATTTT. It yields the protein CASSLYSGYTDTQYF.

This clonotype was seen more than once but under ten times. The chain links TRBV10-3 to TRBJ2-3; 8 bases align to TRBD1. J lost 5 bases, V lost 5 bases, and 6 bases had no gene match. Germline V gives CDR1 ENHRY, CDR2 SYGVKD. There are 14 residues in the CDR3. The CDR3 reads CAISTGQGIDTQYF. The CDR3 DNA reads TGTGCCATCAGTACTGGACAGGGAATAGATACGCAGTATTTT.

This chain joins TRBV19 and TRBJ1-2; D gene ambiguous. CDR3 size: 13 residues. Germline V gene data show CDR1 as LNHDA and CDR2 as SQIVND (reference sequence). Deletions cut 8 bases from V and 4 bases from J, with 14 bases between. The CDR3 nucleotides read TGTGCCAGTGCATCACAGAAATCCTATGGCTACACCTTC. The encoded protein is CASASQKSYGYTF.

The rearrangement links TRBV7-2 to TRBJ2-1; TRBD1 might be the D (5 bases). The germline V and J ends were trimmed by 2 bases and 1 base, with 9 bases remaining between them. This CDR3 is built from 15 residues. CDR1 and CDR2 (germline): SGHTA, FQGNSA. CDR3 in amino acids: CASSLFQGSYNEQFF. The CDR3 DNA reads TGTGCCAGCAGCTTATTCCAGGGTTCCTACAATGAGCAGTTCTTC.

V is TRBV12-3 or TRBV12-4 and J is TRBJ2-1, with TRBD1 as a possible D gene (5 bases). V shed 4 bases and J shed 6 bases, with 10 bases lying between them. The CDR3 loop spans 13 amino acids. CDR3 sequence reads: CASSSQGVNEQFF. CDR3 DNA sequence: TGTGCCAGCAGTTCCCAGGGTGTCAATGAGCAGTTCTTC.